The T cell receptor beta chain described here comes from a study of T cell responses to AZD1222 COVID-19 vaccine. Overall study context: Second-dose groups at about 4 or about 12 weeks were pooled.

Whole-study results and caveats: The reported proportion of spike-specific TCRs targeting unmutated variant regions was nearly half. Donors in the cohort were predominantly white British and more often female, and clonal diversity was possibly underestimated.

Assay: immunoSEQ multiplex PCR; the TCRdb copy retains only in-frame clones and omits some. The sample has 110,000 or so clones, 70% to 90% seen once. Germline V CDR1 and CDR2: SGHKS, YYEKEE (reference sequence). The CDR3 loop spans 14 amino acids. V was trimmed by 3 bases and J by 0 bases, leaving 9 bases between them. This clone came up once. Its antigen is as yet unknown. The gene calls are TRBV5-5 and TRBJ1-1, with D possibly being TRBD1 (5 bases). The clonotype was recovered from an adult in good health. Specimen: peripheral blood, collected on day 0 of AZD1222 vaccination. The CDR3 sequence: CASSSDSMNTEAFF. Written as DNA, the CDR3 is TGTGCCAGCAGCTCCGACAGTATGAACACTGAAGCTTTCTTT.